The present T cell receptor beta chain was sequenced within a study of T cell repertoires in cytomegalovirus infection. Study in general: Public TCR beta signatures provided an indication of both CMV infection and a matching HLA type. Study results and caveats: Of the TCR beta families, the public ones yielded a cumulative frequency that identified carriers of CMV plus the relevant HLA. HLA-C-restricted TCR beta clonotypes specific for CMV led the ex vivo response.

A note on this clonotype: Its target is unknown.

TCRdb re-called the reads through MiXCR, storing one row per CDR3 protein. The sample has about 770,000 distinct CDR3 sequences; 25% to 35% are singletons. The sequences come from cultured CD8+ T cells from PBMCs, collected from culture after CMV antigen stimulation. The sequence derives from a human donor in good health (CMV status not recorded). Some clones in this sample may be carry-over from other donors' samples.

The CDR3 is CSVPNMDGTYGYTF. The CDR3 region has the DNA TGCAGCGTTCCCAACATGGACGGGACCTATGGCTACACCTTC. The chain links TRBV29-1 to TRBJ1-2; maybe TRBD1 (5 bases). V lost 5 bases and J lost 4, with 17 bases in between. The CDR3 is made up of 14 amino acids. Germline lookup yields CDR1 SQVTM and CDR2 ANQGSEA.